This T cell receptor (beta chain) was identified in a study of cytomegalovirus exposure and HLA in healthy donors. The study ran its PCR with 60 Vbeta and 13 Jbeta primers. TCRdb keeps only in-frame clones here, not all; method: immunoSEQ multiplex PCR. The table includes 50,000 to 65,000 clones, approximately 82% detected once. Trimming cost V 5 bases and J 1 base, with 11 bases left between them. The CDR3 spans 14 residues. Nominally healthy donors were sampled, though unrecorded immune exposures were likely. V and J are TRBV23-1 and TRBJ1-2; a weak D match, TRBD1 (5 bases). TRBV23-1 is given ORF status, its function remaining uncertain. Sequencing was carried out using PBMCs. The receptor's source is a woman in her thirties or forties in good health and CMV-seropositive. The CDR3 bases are TGCGCCAGCAGTTATCACAGGATTAACTATGGCTACACCTTC. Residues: CASSYHRINYGYTF.